Reported below is one T cell receptor (beta chain). The antigen is unknown. This CDR3 contains 17 residues. Trimming shortened V by 5 bases and J by 2 bases, and 21 bases separated the two germline ends. Germline lookup yields CDR1 SGHAT and CDR2 FQNNGV. This sample is part of a study of T cell responses to AZD1222 COVID-19 vaccine. TCRdb keeps only in-frame clones here, not all; method: immunoSEQ multiplex PCR. The profile covers more than 95,000 clones, with around 92% appearing a single time and approximately 1% taken by the ten largest. Study conclusions and caveats: Seropositivity was recorded at baseline in only six AZD1222 recipients.

Sequenced here: peripheral blood, sampled on day 0 of AZD1222 vaccination. The chain links TRBV11-2 to TRBJ1-2; D gene unclear. The sequence derives from an adult in good health. The CDR3 DNA reads TGTGCCAGCAGCCCTATGAGGACGCGGGAAGGGAACTATGGCTACACCTTC. Protein sequence: CASSPMRTREGNYGYTF.